A single sample gave rise to the 17 T cell receptor beta chains below, sequenced in a study of blood T cell repertoires in COVID-19. Repertoires were generated with immunoSEQ multiplex PCR, while TCRdb's copy carries only in-frame clones and drops some. This sample has 80,000 to 90,000 clones, with approximately 86% found just once. The specimen sequenced was peripheral blood. Source of these receptors: an older man with active or convalescent COVID-19.

The chain uses TRBV29-1 and TRBJ1-1, with 9 bases fitting TRBD1. V was clipped by 6 bases and J by 10 bases; unmatched bases: 9. Per germline, CDR1 SQVTM and CDR2 ANQGSEA. The CDR3 extends over 12 amino acids. The CDR3 loop is CSVVTGGGLAFF. CDR3 nucleotide sequence: TGCAGCGTCGTTACAGGGGGCGGCCTAGCTTTCTTT.

This chain connects TRBV9 to TRBJ2-1, with 14 bases matching TRBD2. J lost 10 bases, V lost 3 bases, and 3 bases had no gene match. Germline V gives CDR1 SGDLS, CDR2 YYNGEE. The CDR3 is made up of 14 amino acids. The chain's CDR3 is CASSGTSGRSEQFF. The CDR3 DNA reads TGTGCCAGCAGCGGGACTAGCGGGAGGTCGGAGCAGTTCTTC.

V is TRBV9 and J is TRBJ1-3; D might be TRBD1 (5 bases). In germline, CDR1 is SGDLS, CDR2 YYNGEE. The CDR3 totals 15 residues. Trimming pared 3 bases from V and 7 bases from J, leaving 17 bases between. In nucleotides, the CDR3 is TGTGCCAGCAGCGCCAGCAGGGTTCCCGGGAACACCATATATTTT. Its protein product is CASSASRVPGNTIYF.

The V call is TRBV7-8, the J call TRBJ1-1, with TRBD1 matching 10 bases. Trimming cost V 5 bases and J 5 bases; bases outside gene matches: 11. This CDR3 comprises 16 residues. Germline values: CDR1 SGHVS, CDR2 FQNEAQ. As DNA, the CDR3 is TGTGCCAGCAGCCTGGCCGACAGGGGGCTTGGGACTGAAGCTTTCTTT. It codes for CASSLADRGLGTEAFF.

V is TRBV7-8 and J is TRBJ1-1; 9 bases align to TRBD1. The CDR3 totals 15 residues. From germline, CDR1 is SGHVS and CDR2 FQNEAQ. With 5 bases clipped from V and 5 bases from J, the junction kept 9 bases outside the gene matches. The CDR3 loop is CASSPQGAQRTEAFF. CDR3 DNA sequence: TGTGCCAGCAGCCCACAGGGGGCACAGAGAACTGAAGCTTTCTTT.

The chain links TRBV2 to TRBJ1-1; 8 nucleotides match TRBD1. V gave up 6 bases and J gave up 0 bases; unmatched junction bases: 9. This CDR3 has 16 amino acids. CDR1 is SNHLY and CDR2 is FYNNEI in the germline V gene. The CDR3 region has the DNA TGTGCCAGCAGGGCTCCTCGGGACAGGTTGAACACTGAAGCTTTCTTT. Protein product: CASRAPRDRLNTEAFF.

The chain carries TRBV18 and TRBJ1-2, with D maybe TRBD1 (5 bases). This CDR3 spans 14 amino acids. Germline V gene sequence: CDR1 KGHSH, CDR2 LQKENI. V gave up 3 bases and J gave up 0 bases, with 8 bases separating them. The chain's CDR3 is CASSPSRANYGYTF. DNA of the CDR3: TGTGCCAGCTCACCGTCCAGGGCTAACTATGGCTACACCTTC. The variable domain in full, completed from reference TRBV18 and TRBJ1-2, reads NAGVMQNPRHLVRRRGQEARLRCSPMKGHSHVYWYRQLPEEGLKFMVYLQKENIIDESGMPKERFSAEFPKEGPSILRIQQVVRGDSAAYFCASSPSRANYGYTFGSGTRLTVV.

The chain uses TRBV19 and TRBJ2-3; 10 nucleotides align to TRBD1. The CDR3 runs 15 residues. From germline, CDR1 is LNHDA and CDR2 SQIVND (reference sequence). Unmatched junction bases numbered 10, after V lost 7 bases and J lost 6 bases. The CDR3 region is CASTTTGGLSDTQYF. The CDR3, as DNA: TGTGCCAGTACCACGACAGGGGGCTTATCGGATACGCAGTATTTT.

This clone came up a few times. This sequence joins TRBV2 and TRBJ2-7; 7 bases map to TRBD1. The V and J ends lost 3 bases and 9 bases, in that order; junction bases with no gene match: 11. This CDR3 region has 14 residues. CDR1 is SNHLY, CDR2 FYNNEI, per germline. CDR3 DNA: TGTGCCAGCAGTGAGGGACAGACTCTCTTAGGGCAGTACTTC. It encodes CASSEGQTLLGQYF.

V is TRBV5-8 and J is TRBJ1-2; unclear D gene. Trimming cost V 0 bases and J 8 bases, with 14 bases left between them. There are 14 residues in the CDR3. Germline CDR1 reads SGHTS; CDR2 reads YDEGEE. This CDR3 is CASSLDASRGGYTF. CDR3 in DNA: TGTGCCAGCAGCTTGGACGCCTCTAGAGGCGGCTACACCTTC.

The chain links TRBV4-1 to TRBJ1-5; D not certain. The CDR3 contains 15 residues. Trimming removed 2 bases from V and 1 base from J, with 9 bases in between. Per germline, CDR1 MGHRA and CDR2 YSYEKL. This CDR3 is CASSQTSSSNQPQHF. Written as DNA, the CDR3 is TGCGCCAGCAGCCAAACAAGTTCCAGCAATCAGCCCCAGCATTTT.

This chain connects TRBV14 to TRBJ2-2, with 7 bases aligning to TRBD2. Germline lookup yields CDR1 SGHDN and CDR2 FVKESK. Trimming at V came to 3 bases and at J to 5 bases, leaving 18 bases not matched to a gene. The CDR3 runs to 19 residues. This CDR3 is CASSHGSSFRGGTTGELFF. The CDR3 nucleotides read TGTGCCAGCAGCCACGGATCTTCTTTCCGGGGAGGGACGACCGGGGAGCTGTTTTTT. Full variable domain (rest looked up from reference TRBV14 and TRBJ2-2): EAGVTQFPSHSVIEKGQTVTLRCDPISGHDNLYWYRRVMGKEIKFLLHFVKESKQDESGMPNNRFLAERTGGTYSTLKVQPAELEDSGVYFCASSHGSSFRGGTTGELFFGEGSRLTVL.

The V call is TRBV30, the J call TRBJ2-5; D is ambiguous. The CDR3 spans 14 residues. The germline V gene encodes CDR1 GTSNPN and CDR2 SVGIG (reference sequence). V was clipped by 3 bases and J by 1 base, with 12 bases between them. Written as DNA, the CDR3 is TGTGCCTGGAGACTTCCCGGTTCCCAAGAGACCCAGTACTTC. Its translation is CAWRLPGSQETQYF.

The V gene is TRBV19, the J gene TRBJ1-1, with D tentatively TRBD1 (6 bases). The V end lost 5 bases, the J end lost 5 bases, and 15 bases lay between the germline ends. The CDR3 runs to 14 residues. Germline CDR1 reads LNHDA; CDR2 reads SQIVND (reference sequence). The CDR3 is CASSHTGIGTEAFF. The CDR3, as DNA: TGTGCCAGTAGTCATACAGGGATCGGGACTGAAGCTTTCTTT.

The CDR3 loop is CASSSLGASSYNSPLHF. The CDR3 coding sequence is TGTGCCAGCAGCTCCCTTGGGGCTAGCTCCTATAATTCACCCCTCCACTTT. V usage is TRBV7-9 and J usage is TRBJ1-6; D might be TRBD1 (5 bases). Trimming left V 4 bases short and J 0 bases short, with 13 bases between. The CDR3 covers 17 residues. CDR1 is SEHNR and CDR2 is FQNEAQ in the germline V gene (reference sequence).

A word on this clone: The same CDR3 also results from other DNA sequences found in this sample. This sequence joins TRBV2 and TRBJ2-7, with 7 bases fitting TRBD1. This CDR3 is 12 amino acids long. Trimming took 4 bases from V and 4 from J; bases not matched to a gene: 1. CDR1 is SNHLY, CDR2 FYNNEI, per germline. The CDR3 here is CASSGQGYEQYF. The CDR3 nucleotides are TGTGCCAGCAGTGGACAGGGATACGAGCAGTACTTC.

The V gene is TRBV10-3, the J gene TRBJ1-1; a weak D match, TRBD1 (5 bases). CDR1 ENHRY and CDR2 SYGVKD come from the germline V gene. With 0 bases removed from V and 6 bases from J, the gap between germline ends came to 17 bases. This CDR3 region has 16 residues. The CDR3 sequence: CAISESTLGPGAEAFF. The CDR3 DNA is TGTGCCATCAGTGAGTCGACTTTGGGGCCTGGGGCTGAAGCTTTCTTT.